The present T cell receptor (beta chain) was sequenced within a study of immune heterogeneity within non-small cell lung tumors. CDR1 is SEHNR, CDR2 FQNEAQ, per germline (reference sequence). The CDR3 loop spans 17 amino acids. V was clipped by 5 bases and J by 2 bases; unmatched bases: 14. Bulk tumor genomic DNA, roughly 540 ng per sample, was the template. Several far-apart biopsies were taken per primary tumor during surgery. Samples came from untreated patients having curative surgery for newly diagnosed non-small cell lung cancer. This clonotype ranks as medium-sized. Its matching antigen is unknown. Findings of the study overall: Local tumor mutational burden showed a correlation with local T-cell clonality that was moderate but significant (R around 0.34).

CDR3 of TCR beta was amplified by multiplex PCR that used 32 V and 13 J primers. TCRdb called the multiplex PCR reads again in MiXCR, with one record for every CDR3 protein. Found here are approximately 9,500 distinct CDR3 sequences, around 27% of them singletons; the top ten hold 25% to 30%. Sequencing was performed on lung tumor tissue. The chain employs TRBV7-9 and TRBJ1-2, with 7 bases identical to TRBD1. This TCR was recovered from a woman between 50 and 59 years old with non-small cell lung cancer. The CDR3 reads CASSPRLGQERNYGYTF. CDR3 nucleotide sequence: TGTGCCAGCAGCCCTCGCCTTGGACAGGAACGGAACTATGGCTACACCTTC.